Presented here are 26 T cell receptor beta chains from one specimen sequenced in a study of preoperative IRX-2 immunotherapy in early breast cancer. The protocol was immunoSEQ multiplex PCR, while the TCRdb copy is restricted to in-frame clones and leaves out a portion. In the table there are about 1,500 clones, 60% to 80% of which are singletons. Noted treatment: preoperative locoregional IRX-2 cytokine immunotherapy. Sequencing was performed on tumor tissue, taken after IRX-2 immunotherapy. Receptors originate from a human donor with breast cancer.

The CDR3 sequence: CASSPLHNYGYTF. CDR3 nucleotides: TGTGCCAGCAGTCCATTACACAACTATGGCTACACCTTC. The rearrangement links TRBV28 to TRBJ1-2; no clear D gene. CDR1 is MDHEN and CDR2 is SYDVKM in the germline V gene. Deletions cut 5 bases from V and 2 bases from J, with 9 bases between. This CDR3 is built from 13 residues.

The CDR3 spells CASSLYPSNGEQFF. The CDR3 bases are TGTGCCAGCAGTTTATACCCCTCGAACGGGGAGCAGTTCTTC. The gene calls are TRBV28 and TRBJ2-1, with no clear D. This CDR3 has 14 amino acids. With 1 base removed from V and 10 bases from J, the gap between germline ends came to 14 bases. Germline-derived CDR1 and CDR2 are MDHEN and SYDVKM.

CDR3 residues: CASSSWTGPSGSGNTIYF. Written as DNA, the CDR3 is TGTGCCAGTAGTAGCTGGACAGGGCCTTCGGGCTCTGGAAACACCATATATTTT. The gene calls are TRBV19 and TRBJ1-3; TRBD1 matches at 8 bases. V lost 4 bases and J lost 0; bases outside the gene matches: 11. Germline lookup yields CDR1 LNHDA and CDR2 SQIVND (reference sequence). CDR3 size: 18 residues.

This chain joins TRBV28 and TRBJ1-1; TRBD1 aligns across 7 bases. From germline, CDR1 is MDHEN and CDR2 SYDVKM. The CDR3 is made up of 15 amino acids. V was clipped by 5 bases and J by 0 bases; unmatched bases: 6. As DNA, the CDR3 is TGTGCCAGCAGTCTAAGCCAGGGGGTGAACACTGAAGCTTTCTTT. It yields the protein CASSLSQGVNTEAFF.

The V gene is TRBV6-8, the J gene TRBJ1-2; 7 nucleotides line up with TRBD1. After removal of 5 bases from V and 9 bases from J, the junction contained 12 bases not matched to a gene. The germline V gene encodes CDR1 MNHGY and CDR2 SAAAGT. This CDR3 has 14 amino acids. CDR3 DNA: TGTGCCAGCAGTATTAATGGACAGGTCCAACGCTACACCTTC. Translated, it gives CASSINGQVQRYTF.

The J gene is TRBJ1-1, the V gene TRBV6-4; no firm D call. Germline V gene data show CDR1 as MRHNA and CDR2 as SNTAGT. Trimming shortened V by 3 bases and J by 5 bases, and 10 bases separated the two germline ends. CDR3 length equals 13 residues. The DNA of the CDR3 is TGTGCCAGCAGTGAGGGCAAAGGAACTGAAGCTTTCTTT. Protein: CASSEGKGTEAFF.

This clone turned up a few times. The V call is TRBV15, the J call TRBJ1-1; D not certain. Germline CDR1 reads LNHNV; CDR2 reads YYDKDF (reference sequence). V was shortened by 3 bases and J by 1 base, with 12 bases between the two germline ends. The CDR3 totals 15 residues. CDR3 in DNA: TGTGCCACCAGCAGTGAGAACATTGGGAACACTGAAGCTTTCTTT. This gives the protein CATSSENIGNTEAFF.

The chain joins TRBV6-8 to TRBJ1-1; the match to TRBD1 covers 9 bases. The V gene end was trimmed by 2 bases and the J gene end by 3 bases; junction bases not matched to a gene: 4. CDR1 and CDR2 from the germline V gene are MNHGY and SAAAGT. The CDR3 contains 15 residues. CDR3 in DNA: TGTGCCAGCAGTTACGATAGGACAGGGGACACTGAAGCTTTCTTT. This encodes CASSYDRTGDTEAFF.

A single count supports this clone. The rearrangement links TRBV6-8 to TRBJ1-6; 7 bases agree with TRBD1. The junction had 5 bases not matched to a gene; V was cut back by 8 bases and J by 7 bases. The CDR3 sequence is 13 residues long. Germline CDR1 MNHGY, CDR2 SAAAGT. The CDR3 is CASGTVSNSPLHF. Here the CDR3 DNA reads TGTGCCAGCGGGACAGTTTCAAATTCACCCCTCCACTTT.

The V and J genes are TRBV18 and TRBJ2-7; 11 bases are shared with TRBD1. V trimming: 2 bases; J trimming: 2 bases; junction bases outside the gene matches: 14. Germline V gene sequence: CDR1 KGHSH, CDR2 LQKENI. The CDR3 runs to 19 residues. The CDR3: CASSPGGQGDLHSTYEQYF. The CDR3 region has the DNA TGTGCCAGCTCACCAGGGGGACAGGGGGACCTTCACTCAACCTACGAGCAGTACTTC. Supplemented by reference TRBV18 and TRBJ2-7, the full variable domain reads NAGVMQNPRHLVRRRGQEARLRCSPMKGHSHVYWYRQLPEEGLKFMVYLQKENIIDESGMPKERFSAEFPKEGPSILRIQQVVRGDSAAYFCASSPGGQGDLHSTYEQYFGPGTRLTVT.

Here the CDR3 reads CASSPMGASGNTIYF. As DNA, the CDR3 is TGTGCCAGCTCACCCATGGGGGCTTCTGGAAACACCATATATTTT. The chain joins TRBV18 to TRBJ1-3; TRBD1 might be the D (6 bases). Per the germline V gene, CDR1 is KGHSH and CDR2 is LQKENI. The CDR3 spans 15 residues. Deletions cut 3 bases from V and 1 base from J, with 10 bases between.

V and J are TRBV28 and TRBJ2-4, with 11 bases aligning to TRBD1. CDR3 length equals 17 residues. The J segment lost 0 bases and the V segment lost 0 bases, leaving 1 base of the junction unmatched. The germline V gene has CDR1 MDHEN and CDR2 SYDVKM. The CDR3 bases are TGTGCCAGCAGTTTATGGGGGACAGGGGGAGCCAAAAACATTCAGTACTTC. Encoded protein: CASSLWGTGGAKNIQYF.

The chain employs TRBV19 and TRBJ1-5; D is unclear. The CDR3 runs 13 residues. In germline, CDR1 is LNHDA, CDR2 SQIVND (reference sequence). V dropped 3 bases and J dropped 0 bases, with 3 bases sitting between them. The DNA for the CDR3 is TGTGCCAGTAGTATGGCTAGCAATCAGCCCCAGCATTTT. Translating gives CASSMASNQPQHF.

The chain has TRBV19 and TRBJ1-5; no definite D call. Germline CDR1 LNHDA, CDR2 SQIVND (reference sequence). Trimming stripped 5 bases from V and 2 bases from J, with 13 bases between. The CDR3 loop spans 15 amino acids. This CDR3 is CASSPQKTGNQPQHF. The CDR3 nucleotides are TGTGCCAGTAGTCCTCAAAAGACGGGCAATCAGCCCCAGCATTTT.

This clone has just one count. V usage is TRBV12-5 and J usage is TRBJ1-5; the match to TRBD1 covers 7 bases. The germline CDR1 and CDR2 sequences are LGHNT and FRNRAP. There are 17 residues in the CDR3. CDR3 protein: CASTHATGSYSNQPQHF. The DNA for the CDR3 is TGTGCCAGCACCCACGCGACAGGGAGTTATAGCAATCAGCCCCAGCATTTT.

The gene calls are TRBV19 and TRBJ1-5, with D maybe TRBD1 (5 bases). The V and J ends lost 3 bases and 1 base respectively, with 13 bases between them. The CDR3 is 16 amino acids. CDR1 is LNHDA, CDR2 SQIVND, per germline (reference sequence). CDR3 DNA sequence: TGTGCCAGTAGTATTGTGGGGGATTTAAGCAATCAGCCCCAGCATTTT. Its translation: CASSIVGDLSNQPQHF.

The genes are TRBV10-2 and TRBJ2-1; D assignment may be TRBD1 or TRBD2 (5 bases each). The V gene's germline CDR1 is WSHSY and CDR2 SAAADI. This CDR3 has 13 residues. The germline V and J ends were trimmed by 8 bases and 5 bases, with 13 bases remaining between them. CDR3 in DNA: TGCGCCAGCTCTTCGGGACGCCACAATGAGCAGTTCTTC. Protein: CASSSGRHNEQFF.

The V and J genes are TRBV12-2 and TRBJ2-1. TRBV12-2 is a pseudogene. The length of the CDR3 is 15 residues. CDR3 loop: CAPWVIPSSYNEQFF. The CDR3 region has the DNA TGTGCCCCCTGGGTGATTCCGAGCTCCTACAATGAGCAGTTCTTC.

The chain recombines TRBV19 with TRBJ2-6; D is uncertain. The CDR3 has 15 amino acids. Germline V gives CDR1 LNHDA, CDR2 SQIVND (reference sequence). The V end lost 4 bases, the J end lost 2 bases, and 9 bases lay between the germline ends. CDR3: CASSTTVTGANVLTF. Written as DNA, the CDR3 is TGTGCCAGTAGTACCACCGTGACTGGGGCCAACGTCCTGACTTTC. Looking up the rest from reference TRBV19 and TRBJ2-6 gives the full variable domain: DGGITQSPKYLFRKEGQNVTLSCEQNLNHDAMYWYRQDPGQGLRLIYYSQIVNDFQKGDIAEGYSVSREKKESFPLTVTSAQKNPTAFYLCASSTTVTGANVLTFGAGSRLTVL.

The chain combines TRBV28 with TRBJ1-5, with D hard to call. Germline V gene sequence: CDR1 MDHEN, CDR2 SYDVKM. This CDR3 is built from 15 residues. V was cut by 2 bases and J by 2 bases, with 10 bases left in between. The CDR3 loop is CASSLQTRGNQPQHF. In DNA form, the CDR3 reads TGTGCCAGCAGTTTACAGACCAGAGGCAATCAGCCCCAGCATTTT.

The chain combines TRBV11-3 with TRBJ1-6; D ambiguous. CDR3 length: 15 amino acids. Trimming shortened V by 6 bases and J by 9 bases, and 18 bases separated the two germline ends. Per germline, CDR1 SGHNT and CDR2 YENEEA. The CDR3 DNA reads as TGTGCCAGCAGGCCAACAGTGAGCCTTGCTTCACCCCTCCACTTT. It translates to CASRPTVSLASPLHF.

V gene TRBV11-3 combines with J gene TRBJ2-7; 8 bases agree with TRBD2. The CDR3 totals 14 residues. J lost 4 bases, V lost 1 base, and 3 bases had no gene match. Germline V CDR1 and CDR2: SGHNT, YENEEA. The CDR3 nucleotides read TGTGCCAGCAGCTTAGGGACTAGCAGGTACGAGCAGTACGTC. Translation: CASSLGTSRYEQYV.

V usage is TRBV10-3 and J usage is TRBJ1-6, with no clear D. The V gene lost 0 bases and the J gene lost 9 bases, with 18 bases spanning the gap. Germline V lookup: CDR1 ENHRY, CDR2 SYGVKD. This CDR3 contains 17 residues. In nucleotides, the CDR3 is TGTGCCATCAGTGAGTCGAGGCTGGGAGCGGGATTTTCACCCCTCCACTTT. It yields the protein CAISESRLGAGFSPLHF.

The rearrangement joins TRBV7-2 to TRBJ2-7; possibly TRBD1 or TRBD2 for D (5 bases each). The germline V gene has CDR1 SGHTA and CDR2 FQGNSA. The CDR3 consists of 13 residues. The ends were cut back, 2 bases at V and 2 bases at J, with 7 bases in the middle. The chain's CDR3 is CASSLRGAYEQYF. CDR3 in DNA: TGTGCCAGCAGCTTACGGGGCGCCTACGAGCAGTACTTC.

This clone has only a few counts. This chain uses TRBV19 with TRBJ2-5, with 15 bases matching TRBD2. The ends lost 7 bases at V and 4 bases at J; junction bases unmatched: 10. This CDR3 comprises 17 residues. CDR1 and CDR2 from the germline V gene are LNHDA and SQIVND (reference sequence). The DNA for the CDR3 is TGTGCCAGTAATTGGACTAGCGGGGGGGTTGAGGGAGAGACCCAGTACTTC. It yields the protein CASNWTSGGVEGETQYF. Full variable domain (missing parts from reference TRBV19 and TRBJ2-5): DGGITQSPKYLFRKEGQNVTLSCEQNLNHDAMYWYRQDPGQGLRLIYYSQIVNDFQKGDIAEGYSVSREKKESFPLTVTSAQKNPTAFYLCASNWTSGGVEGETQYFGPGTRLLVL.

The chain combines TRBV19 with TRBJ1-1, with D possibly TRBD1 on 5 matching bases. Germline values: CDR1 LNHDA, CDR2 SQIVND (reference sequence). The V end lost 3 bases, the J end lost 5 bases, and 16 bases lay between the germline ends. This CDR3 has 15 residues. The CDR3 protein is CASSILTAPSTEAFF. The CDR3 bases are TGTGCCAGTAGTATCCTGACAGCTCCATCGACTGAAGCTTTCTTT.